This T cell receptor (beta chain) originates from a study of OX40 agonist ivuxolimab in advanced cancers. The assay was immunoSEQ multiplex PCR, and TCRdb's table has in-frame clones only and misses some. The sample lists 20,000 to 30,000 clones, around four fifths occurring once. Points from the study as a whole: There were, on average, more expanded clones in CD8+ T cells than in CD4+. Also showing low normalized T-cell clonal expansion were some of the nonresponders.

As concerns this clone: Its antigen is not identified.

V gave up 7 bases and J gave up 7 bases, with 22 bases separating them. Germline CDR1 is MNHEY and CDR2 is SVGAGI. The CDR3 consists of 15 residues. Patients were ineligible given autoimmune disease history or systemic immunosuppression. The chain carries TRBV6-5 and TRBJ2-5; either TRBD1 or TRBD2 may fit D (5 bases each). The sequence was obtained from an adult with an advanced solid tumor such as melanoma, head and neck, liver or kidney cancer. Sequenced here: CD4+ or CD8+ T cells sorted from blood, sampled in a trial of the OX40 agonist ivuxolimab. CDR3 in amino acids: CASTDPGRSLGTQYF. CDR3 coding DNA: TGTGCCAGCACCGATCCGGGACGAAGTTTAGGGACCCAGTACTTC.